The rows below give T cell receptor beta chains drawn from one sample of a study of blood T cell repertoires in COVID-19. Clones were read by immunoSEQ multiplex PCR, and TCRdb kept only the in-frame ones, dropping some. The table includes 200,000 to 250,000 clones, approximately 85% detected once. Sequencing was performed on peripheral blood. Receptors were obtained from a woman aged 65 to 85 with COVID-19, enrolled during active disease. Each CDR3 is given without its conserved first and last residue. Each record gives: V gene, clone size, J gene, CDR3 protein. For some rows the clone size is stated as once, few or many, or as a class when expanded; others skip it.

>TRBV7-2|NA|TRBJ1-4
ASSGGRNEKLF
>TRBV12-5|NA|TRBJ2-2
ASGLNRGELF
>TRBV11-3|NA|TRBJ1-1
ASSLGGGSWAEAF
>TRBV29-1|NA|TRBJ1-3
SGSDRVANTIY
>TRBV9|once|TRBJ1-1
ASSVISTVNTEAF
>TRBV7-3|NA|TRBJ2-1
ASSLASSSGGSYNEQF
>TRBV3-1/TRBV3-2|NA|TRBJ2-5
ASRKAGGQETQY
>TRBV27|NA|TRBJ2-1
ASSLNWANEQF
>TRBV27|NA|TRBJ2-1
ASSPTAGTGNEQF
>TRBV9|NA|TRBJ2-1
ASSVDSGRPTKYNEQF
>TRBV14|few|TRBJ2-3
ASSPQGGAGTDTQY
>TRBV5-6|NA|TRBJ2-5
ASSLAPQGPETQY
>TRBV7-9|once|TRBJ1-1
ASTIAKNTEAF
>TRBV18|NA|TRBJ1-1
ASSPDRTGGNTEAF
>TRBV19|NA|TRBJ2-7
ASSTQGQIHEQY
>TRBV9|NA|TRBJ1-2
ASSLQTAPGEGYT
>TRBV5-4|NA|TRBJ2-1
ASSSQEPYNEQF
>TRBV19|NA|TRBJ2-7
ASSSQGARSYEQY
>TRBV5-6|NA|TRBJ2-2
ASSRDRVTGELF
>TRBV11-2|NA|TRBJ1-2
ASSPLRQANYGYT
>TRBV6-5|NA|TRBJ2-1
ASSYPGLAGYNEQF
>TRBV30|NA|TRBJ2-3
AWGHPDTQY
>TRBV24-1|NA|TRBJ1-2
ATSGGLIQGSGYGYT
>TRBV27|NA|TRBJ2-4
ASSLRGYFRQGAMNIQY
>TRBV7-9|NA|TRBJ2-3
ASSWGGGADTQY
>TRBV20-1|NA|TRBJ1-1
SVSTDTEAF
>TRBV2|NA|TRBJ2-7
ASSGENYEQY
>TRBV29-1|NA|TRBJ2-3
SVGDRGSNTQY
>TRBV19|NA|TRBJ1-1
ASSTGQLNTEAF
>TRBV29-1|NA|TRBJ2-1
SVAEQGAKQF
>TRBV11-2|NA|TRBJ2-1
ASSFSGSSYNEQF
>TRBV3-1/TRBV3-2|NA|TRBJ2-7
ASSFGGAVHEQY
>TRBV11-3|NA|TRBJ2-5
ASSLGGSGGVQY
>TRBV24-1|once|TRBJ2-3
ATSGGQGAVEGSDTQY
>TRBV5-6|NA|TRBJ1-2
ASSLVGGKFYGYT
>TRBV7-2|NA|TRBJ2-5
ASSPETGRETQY
>TRBV3-1/TRBV3-2|NA|TRBJ2-1
ASSIKRGGYNEQF
>TRBV19|NA|TRBJ1-5
ASTDQGKGPNQPQH
>TRBV18|NA|TRBJ2-2
ASSPPFGTSGNTGELF
>TRBV9|NA|TRBJ1-2
ASSATQGVEGYT
>TRBV6-6|NA|TRBJ2-7
ASSTTGGHSYEQY
>TRBV3-1/TRBV3-2|NA|TRBJ1-2
ASSQVPGPWDYGYT
>TRBV11-3|NA|TRBJ2-5
ASSLSPARETQY
>TRBV27|few|TRBJ2-7
ASSHPNRGLYEQY
>TRBV4-3|NA|TRBJ2-4
ASSHRQGAKNIQY
>TRBV13|NA|TRBJ1-1
ASSKEAGQGLFVGAF
>TRBV5-1|NA|TRBJ1-1
ASSKDRLNTEAF
>TRBV30|NA|TRBJ2-3
AWSAGQGKPDTQY
>TRBV7-9|NA|TRBJ2-1
ASSLRTSGGGEQF
>TRBV9|NA|TRBJ2-3
ASSLGRTIPGPDTQY
>TRBV5-1|NA|TRBJ2-1
ASSLKTQGQGYNEQF
>TRBV25-1|NA|TRBJ1-1
ASKPFSGGSNTEAF
>TRBV11-3|NA|TRBJ2-1
ASSLDGGGYNEQF
>TRBV30|NA|TRBJ1-1
AWSVMGTVNTEAF
>TRBV14|NA|TRBJ2-1
ASSQEGGLWASGRADYNEQF
>TRBV5-6|NA|TRBJ2-3
ASSIRQVDTQY